This is a list of T cell receptor beta chains from one sample in a study of beta chain features in type 1 diabetes. Profiling relied on immunoSEQ multiplex PCR, and the TCRdb table lists in-frame clones only, not all of them. Of about 660,000 clones detected, over 12% appear once; the ten largest clones hold less than 0.04%. The sample taken for sequencing was naive CD4+ T cells from blood. The receptors stem from a young man with type 1 diabetes. CDR3s include the opening cysteine and the closing phenylalanine or tryptophan. A D gene is named only where the DNA matches it firmly. Clone size appears in some rows only: once, few, many, or a class for an expanded clone.

V	D	size	J	DNA	CDR3
TRBV14	-	-	TRBJ1-1	TGTGCCAGCAGCCAAGGGGCAGCTCTCAGGACTGAAGCTTTCTTT	CASSQGAALRTEAFF
TRBV19	-	-	TRBJ1-1	TGTGCCAGTAGTGAGAGGAACACTGAAGCTTTCTTT	CASSERNTEAFF
TRBV14	TRBD2	few	TRBJ2-1	TGTGCCAGCAGTCGTCTTGGACTAGCGGGACAGGATGAGCAGTTCTTC	CASSRLGLAGQDEQFF
TRBV5-1	-	few	TRBJ2-3	TGCGCCAGCAGCTTGGGACAGACCACAGATACGCAGTATTTT	CASSLGQTTDTQYF
TRBV5-4	TRBD1	few	TRBJ1-1	TGTGCCAGCAGCTACCGGGACAGAGACACTGAAGCTTTCTTT	CASSYRDRDTEAFF
TRBV30	-	few	TRBJ2-7	TGTGCCTGGAGAAGGAAGGGGGGCTCCTACGAGCAGTACTTC	CAWRRKGGSYEQYF
TRBV4-2	-	few	TRBJ2-3	TGTGCCAGCAGCCCCTTTTACGGGGCGGGCACAGATACGCAGTATTTT	CASSPFYGAGTDTQYF
TRBV9	TRBD1	few	TRBJ1-4	TGTGCCAGCAGCGTAGACAGGGGGAATGAAAAACTGTTTTTT	CASSVDRGNEKLFF
TRBV30	-	-	TRBJ2-5	TGTGCCTGGAGACGAAGGGCCCAAGAGACCCAGTACTTC	CAWRRRAQETQYF
TRBV5-1	-	-	TRBJ2-3	TGCGCCAGCAGATTTCGGGTCACAGATACGCAGTATTTT	CASRFRVTDTQYF
TRBV6-5	-	few	TRBJ2-3	TGTGCCAGCAGTTACTCAGGCAGGGCAAGTCGGGGTACGCAGTATTTT	CASSYSGRASRGTQYF
TRBV7-2	-	few	TRBJ2-3	TGTGCCAGCAGCTTAGAGGAATCTAGCACAGATACGCAGTATTTT	CASSLEESSTDTQYF
TRBV9	-	-	TRBJ2-2	TGTGCCAGCAGCGTAGCCCCAGGGGCGGACACCGGGGAGCTGTTTTTT	CASSVAPGADTGELFF
TRBV29-1	-	few	TRBJ2-1	TGCAGCGTTGAGGTGGGCTTCAACAATGAGCAGTTCTTC	CSVEVGFNNEQFF
TRBV10-3	TRBD2	-	TRBJ2-2	TGTGCCACCTCAGAGGGCGGGGGGAACACCGGGGAGCTGTTTTTT	CATSEGGGNTGELFF
TRBV6-6	TRBD1	-	TRBJ2-1	TGTGCCAGCAGTTTGGGACAGGGGGTACACAATGAGCAGTTCTTC	CASSLGQGVHNEQFF
TRBV19	TRBD2	few	TRBJ2-2	TGTGCCAGTAGACCCGGACTAGTAATCGGGGAGCTGTTTTTT	CASRPGLVIGELFF
TRBV29-1	TRBD2	-	TRBJ2-1	TGCAGCGTTGGGGGACTAGCGGGTCTCGGAGGTGAGCAGTTCTTC	CSVGGLAGLGGEQFF
TRBV5-6	-	few	TRBJ1-2	TGTGCCAGTACGCGCGGCAGAGACTCCTATGGCTACACCTTC	CASTRGRDSYGYTF
TRBV7-9	-	few	TRBJ1-1	TGTGCCAGCAGCCGTGAGTTGGCTGAAGCTTTCTTT	CASSRELAEAFF
TRBV9	-	-	TRBJ2-5	TGTGCCAGCAGCGTAGAGAGCGGCCCACAAGAGACCCAGTACTTC	CASSVESGPQETQYF
TRBV7-9	TRBD2	-	TRBJ2-5	TGTGCCAGCAGCGAGAGCGGGGGCAGAGAGACCCAGTACTTC	CASSESGGRETQYF
TRBV7-3	-	few	TRBJ1-1	TGTGCCAGCAGCCCCTACCCATCCTCGGACACTGAAGCTTTCTTT	CASSPYPSSDTEAFF
TRBV6-4	-	few	TRBJ2-1	TGTGCCAGCAGTGACTCGTGGGGAGGTGGTGAGCAGTTCTTC	CASSDSWGGGEQFF
TRBV5-1	-	-	TRBJ1-2	TGCGCCAGCAGCCGCGGGCAGGACTTTTGCTACACCTTC	CASSRGQDFCYTF
TRBV6-5	-	-	TRBJ2-5	TGTGCCAGCAGTTACGAGTCAGCGACCCAAGGGACCCAGTACTTC	CASSYESATQGTQYF
TRBV4-3	TRBD2	-	TRBJ2-2	TGCGCCAGCAGCTCGGGACTACCTTCGAACACCGGGGAGCTGTTTTTT	CASSSGLPSNTGELFF
TRBV27	TRBD2	-	TRBJ2-1	TGTGCCAGCGCTCTATCCGCGGGGGGGGATGAGCAGTTCTTC	CASALSAGGDEQFF
TRBV15	TRBD1	-	TRBJ2-7	TGTGCCACCAGGCAGACAGGGTTCACCTACGAGCAGTACTTC	CATRQTGFTYEQYF
TRBV7-8	TRBD1	-	TRBJ2-5	TGTGCCAGCAGCTACGACAGGGGGAAGGTCTCCCAGTACTTC	CASSYDRGKVSQYF
TRBV7-2	-	-	TRBJ2-6	TGTGCCAGCAGCTCCAGACAGGCCCAGGCCAACGTCCTGACTTTC	CASSSRQAQANVLTF